What follows is one TCR beta chain and its context. This clone showed up just a few times. The clone's antigen remains unknown. No much larger clone exists at a distance of one base, and base qualities are not known. These data are taken from a study of cytomegalovirus exposure and HLA in healthy donors (dated by TCRdb to the late 2010s). A note on the overall study: According to an earlier analysis of several hundred of the donors, some 180 million T cells yielded 117 million unique TCR beta sequences and 276 Gb of sequence data. Typing coverage varied by locus: about 620-630 donors for A, B, C, DRB1 and DQB1; roughly 560 for DQA1; around 570 for DPA1; around 490 for DPB1. Donor age, sex, ethnicity and CMV serostatus were collected together with the repertoire data. Along with the approximately 700-subject first cohort, a separate validation cohort of around 110 different subjects was used. The study aimed to test whether signatures of past pathogen exposure could be identified by cataloging public T cell receptors. A later genetic analysis used genome-wide SNP genotypes for about 55% of the 666 donors, treating that subset as a discovery cohort. On average, 235,054 unique TCR beta nucleotide sequences were sequenced per donor among 398 genotyped donors of the cohort, with roughly 18% of those sequences being non-productive. Rather than using new phenotypic data, the later analysis identified candidate immune exposures from TCR beta sequences and from how often those sequences occurred across donors. A later analysis re-analyzed previously published TCR beta repertoires from about 730 donors and added high-resolution HLA genotyping to study TCR occurrence patterns. The genetic ancestry cluster associated with self-reported Caucasian donors included around 76% of the approximately 410 genotyped donors. HLA typing included class I and class II loci at four-digit resolution. An early release that covered more than 550 HLA-typed donors contained 300 to 350 gigabases of sequencing data and 85 million to 100 million unique TCR sequences. To decide whether each TCR beta V gene segment behaved as functional or pseudogenic, an earlier analysis of approximately 600 of the donors relied on high-throughput TCR beta sequencing. Roughly 5 DR-DQ haplotypes were treated as single units for association and clustering because of strong linkage in the cohort. The study combined high-throughput TCR immunosequencing, statistical association of individual TCRs with disease status, and machine learning to predict cytomegalovirus infection status. Using immunosequencing, the study profiled T cell repertoires from around 680 subjects and related those repertoires to cytomegalovirus serostatus. All discovery cohort repertoires had been generated on a single sequencing platform. Broader findings and caveats from the paper: A further reported finding was that TCR beta sequences accurately predicted the HLA-A and HLA-B alleles for most subjects in the first cohort. In this cohort, only TCR beta chains were sequenced, and detectable features were limited by the absence of alpha or paired-chain data. In an earlier analysis of under 600 of the donors, most TCR beta V segments were observed in productive rearrangements about 87% or about 30% of the time, broadly matching IMGT annotations. Some IMGT-functional V segments, including TRBV6-2 and TRBV6-3, could not be distinguished by the 87-base-pair reads and were therefore excluded. A later analysis reported that several top co-occurrence clusters appeared linked to parvovirus B19, influenza, CMV and Epstein-Barr virus. In a later genetic analysis, fewer N-insertions in productive TCRs were reported among donors in an Asian-associated ancestry cluster than the approximately 670-donor mean. According to a later analysis, most CMV-associated TCR beta chains appeared to be HLA-restricted, and the HLA associations seemed to be driven largely by CMV exposure. Specific HLA alleles were associated with more than 15,000 TCR beta sequences at a false discovery rate of 0.05 in a later analysis. Correlated functional status among segregating V segments might reflect linkage disequilibrium, but an unknown experimental factor could not be ruled out. Roughly uniform sequencing depth across donors was assumed in presence/absence analyses, although this assumption may not hold. In both the original and validation cohorts, the classifier was reported to diagnose cytomegalovirus status with high specificity and sensitivity. Most TCR sequences were seen in very few donors, while some public TCRs were found in many individuals. When HLA alleles, especially DR and DQ, strongly co-occurred, attributing TCR associations to individual alleles was difficult. A few of the identified cytomegalovirus-associated TCR beta chains were confirmed in vitro to be specific for cytomegalovirus antigens. A later analysis found that HLA-associated TCR beta chains were more clonally expanded and had lower generation probabilities than equally common non-associated chains. In a later analysis, the rate of TCR association differed among HLA loci, with DRB1 alleles having the most associated TCRs and HLA-C alleles having the fewest. Because HLA typing was missing for some donors at each locus, association tests included only the typed subset. According to the authors, the approach could potentially be generalized to other disease states and immunological phenotypes. A group of highly shared sequence variants was considered likely to be a technical artifact of the sequencing pipeline. CMV serostatus was the only immune exposure information available for the cohort. V-gene and J-gene trimming of TCR beta chains was associated with a missense DCLRE1C variant in a later genetic analysis, and the association was replicated in an independent cohort. Because counts were too low, approximately 18 rarely observed V segments, including chromosome 9 orphons, were excluded from the earlier analysis of 587 of the donors. The study listed 170 or so TCR beta chains as associated with cytomegalovirus.

In total, roughly 710 healthy bone marrow donors made up the cohort. At the time of sampling, every cohort member was nominally healthy, though immune exposures that went unrecorded were likely present. The donor tested CMV seropositive and was one of the 289 seropositive cohort members. Each donor provided a peripheral blood sample, and peripheral blood mononuclear cells were used for TCR beta sequencing. Genomic DNA extraction from the blood cell samples was performed with the Qiagen DNeasy Blood Extraction Kit. Sequences SGHVS (CDR1) and FQNEAQ (CDR2) are obtained from the germline V gene. Inclusive of the bounding cysteine and phenylalanine, the CDR3 is 13 residues long. Only CDR3 DNA remains: 39 bases, in frame from the first base. Receptors were amplified or captured by the immunoSEQ multiplex PCR assay. For the multiplex PCR, a mixture combining 60 forward primers for TCR Vbeta segments and 13 reverse primers for TCR Jbeta segments was used. Amplification of the CDR3 region of rearranged TCR beta genes was performed with a multiplex PCR assay on genomic DNA. On the Illumina HiSeq System, the amplified TCR beta libraries were sequenced as 87-base-pair reads. In the paper's pipeline: A later analysis tallied some 79 million unique TCR beta chains across the roughly 610 repertoires, and approximately 11 million of those chains were shared by two or more donors. A nearest-neighbor algorithm error-corrected the raw reads and collapsed the reads into unique sequences, merging closely related sequences to remove PCR and sequencing errors. Alignment of CDR3 sequences to IMGT reference sequences was used to assign V, D and J gene segments. For a sequence to be retained, a match of at least six nucleotides was required to both a V gene segment and a J gene segment. A rearrangement counted as productive if the CDR3 had no stop codons and remained in frame with V and J, and every other rearrangement counted as non-productive. Following IMGT convention, CDR3 was defined as the stretch from the second conserved V-encoded cysteine up to the conserved J-encoded phenylalanine. The earlier analysis of about 620 of the donors excluded sequences that lacked an unambiguous match to a single V gene segment. In an earlier analysis of several hundred of the donors, V segments were called functional above 56.7% productive rearrangements and were called segregating when the between-donor standard deviation exceeded 5%. A statistical classification framework was developed to diagnose cytomegalovirus status using the catalog of TCR beta chain sequences. In a later analysis, TCR nucleotide sequences were compared against IMGT/GENE-DB human TR gene sequences so that V and J genes could be assigned. A later analysis assigned CDR3 sequences and most-parsimonious VDJ recombination scenarios with the TCRdist pipeline. A later analysis defined each TCR beta chain by its CDR3 amino acid sequence plus V-gene family, and excluded reads lacking a unique V-gene family. To address suspected cross-contamination and a sequencing artifact, a later analysis removed 592 highly shared, low-generation-probability nucleotide sequences. A later analysis calculated a clonal expansion index for each public chain from normalized within-repertoire ranks of inferred template counts. A later analysis computed generation probabilities with a VDJ recombination model fitted to out-of-frame rearrangements, and checked the results against IGoR. Hypergeometric tests were used in a later analysis to score TCR-TCR, TCR-HLA and TCR-CMV co-occurrence, with a repertoire-size bias correction applied to the TCR pairs. In a later analysis, false discovery rates were estimated by permuting HLA or CMV assignments 20 times. In a later analysis, co-occurring TCRs were grouped with DBSCAN, and TCRdist sequence similarity was added when clustering was performed within HLA-allele-positive subsets. Co-occurrence clustering excluded repertoires with fewer than 30,000 or more than 120,000 public chains, plus five with anomalous nucleotide sharing. The immuneACCESS repertoire file appears here via TCRdb, limited to in-frame rearrangements. These files lack a portion of the clones; in checked studies, under half of the deficit traces to unresolved V genes, and the cause of the others is not known. From that table come the V and J calls and clone size; the DNA was used to work out D and trimming. This sample lists about 120,000 clones; about 8.6% were detected once. In total, the top ten clones hold approximately 6% of the sample.

Sequenced input: PBMCs. The sequence was obtained from a woman in her thirties or forties in good health and CMV-seropositive. This sequence uses TRBV7-8 and TRBJ2-5; 10 bases in the middle match TRBD1. With the DNA end fitting TRBJ2-7 better, the J assignment may be wrong. The nucleotides are TGTGCCAGCAGCCTAGGGACAGGGGACGAGCAGTACTTC. It translates to CASSLGTGDEQYF.